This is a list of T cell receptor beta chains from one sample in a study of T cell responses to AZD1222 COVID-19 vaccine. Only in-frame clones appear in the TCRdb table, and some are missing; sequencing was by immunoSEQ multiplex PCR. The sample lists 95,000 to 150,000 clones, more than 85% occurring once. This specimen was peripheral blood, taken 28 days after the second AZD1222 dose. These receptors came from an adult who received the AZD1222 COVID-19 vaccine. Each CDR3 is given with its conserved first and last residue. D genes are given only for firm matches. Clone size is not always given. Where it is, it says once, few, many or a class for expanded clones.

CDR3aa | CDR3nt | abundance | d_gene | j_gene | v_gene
CASSRPGGKLFF | TGTGCCAGCAGCCGGCCTGGGGGAAAACTGTTTTTT | . | . | TRBJ1-4 | TRBV7-9
CASSPGWTSGGEETQYF | TGTGCCAGCAGCCCGGGTTGGACTAGCGGGGGGGAAGAGACCCAGTACTTC | . | TRBD2 | TRBJ2-5 | TRBV9
CASSYAGATYEQYF | TGTGCCAGCAGTTACGCGGGGGCGACCTACGAGCAGTACTTC | . | . | TRBJ2-7 | TRBV6-5
CSVAKTVNTEAFF | TGCAGCGTCGCAAAGACAGTGAACACTGAAGCTTTCTTT | few | . | TRBJ1-1 | TRBV29-1
CAWSEISGRSGNTIYF | TGTGCCTGGAGCGAAATTTCAGGACGCTCTGGAAACACCATATATTTT | . | . | TRBJ1-3 | TRBV30
CASSAGGLATYEQYF | TGTGCCAGTAGTGCCGGAGGACTCGCAACCTACGAGCAGTACTTC | few | . | TRBJ2-7 | TRBV19
CASSLDLSIRQYF | TGTGCTAGCAGCTTAGACTTGTCCATTAGGCAGTATTTT | . | . | TRBJ2-3 | TRBV7-7
CASSIGGFGEQFF | TGTGCCAGTAGTATCGGTGGATTTGGGGAGCAGTTCTTC | . | . | TRBJ2-1 | TRBV19
CASSSPGSGNTEAFF | TGTGCCAGCAGTTCGCCAGGGAGTGGAAACACTGAAGCTTTCTTT | . | . | TRBJ1-1 | TRBV6-2/TRBV6-3
CASSVEGLVTDTQYF | TGTGCCAGCAGCGTAGAGGGACTAGTAACGGATACGCAGTATTTT | . | TRBD2 | TRBJ2-3 | TRBV9
CASSPPYEQYF | TGTGCCAGCAGTCCTCCCTACGAGCAGTACTTC | . | . | TRBJ2-7 | TRBV27
CASSSSGEQYF | TGTGCCAGCAGCTCCTCTGGCGAGCAGTACTTC | . | . | TRBJ2-7 | TRBV7-8
CATSRAESPLHF | TGTGCCACCAGCAGAGCGGAATCACCCCTCCACTTT | . | . | TRBJ1-6 | TRBV15
CASSFDRDYEQYF | TGTGCCAGCAGTTTTGACAGGGACTACGAGCAGTACTTC | . | TRBD1 | TRBJ2-7 | TRBV6-5